What follows describes a single TCR beta chain. What it binds is unknown. This sample stems from a study of cytomegalovirus exposure and HLA in healthy donors. Turning to the study itself: From 190 million or so T cells, an earlier analysis saw around 120 million unique TCR beta sequences. Study-wide points: Only CMV serostatus was available as immune exposure information.

The PCR used 60 Vbeta and 13 Jbeta primers. Produced via immunoSEQ multiplex PCR; TCRdb's table is partial and in-frame only. This table has about 150,000 clones, around 74% appearing once. This CDR3 spans 15 amino acids. Germline lookup yields CDR1 MNHNS and CDR2 SASEGT. Trimming at V came to 4 bases and at J to 1 base, leaving 4 bases not matched to a gene. This TCR derives from a man between 45 and 60 years old in good health and CMV-seropositive. The source material was PBMCs. The chain uses TRBV6-1 and TRBJ2-7; 10 positions agree with TRBD2. CDR3: CASSGPTSGSYEQYF. The CDR3 region has the DNA TGTGCCAGCAGTGGACCGACTAGCGGGTCCTACGAGCAGTACTTC.